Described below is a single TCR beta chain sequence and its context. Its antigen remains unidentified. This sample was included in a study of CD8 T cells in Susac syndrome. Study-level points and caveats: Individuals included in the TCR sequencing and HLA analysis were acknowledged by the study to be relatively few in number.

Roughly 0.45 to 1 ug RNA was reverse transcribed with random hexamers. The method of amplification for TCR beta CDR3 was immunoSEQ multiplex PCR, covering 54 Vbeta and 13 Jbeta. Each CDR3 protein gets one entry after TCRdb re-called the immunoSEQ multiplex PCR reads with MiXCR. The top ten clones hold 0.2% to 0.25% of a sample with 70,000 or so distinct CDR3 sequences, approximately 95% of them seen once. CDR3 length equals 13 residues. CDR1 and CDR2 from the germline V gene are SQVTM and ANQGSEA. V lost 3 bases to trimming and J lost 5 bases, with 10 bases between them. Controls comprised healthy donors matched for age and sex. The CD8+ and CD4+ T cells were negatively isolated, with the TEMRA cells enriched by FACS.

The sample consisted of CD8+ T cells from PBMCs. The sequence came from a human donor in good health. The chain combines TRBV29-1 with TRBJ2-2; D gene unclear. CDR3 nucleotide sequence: TGCAGCGTTGAGAGCAGAGGAACCGGGGAGCTGTTTTTT. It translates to CSVESRGTGELFF.